A single sample is the source of the 4 T cell receptor beta chains below, sequenced in a study of blood T cells in healthy people across ages. Then a second PCR, running about 6 to 11 cycles, was carried out with a sample-barcoded 5' primer and a J-beta primer mix. A single record per CDR3 protein comes from TCRdb applying MiXCR to the 5' RACE reads. The data show around 2 million distinct CDR3 sequences, with about two fifths seen just once and under 30% held by the top ten. Sample: blood. The receptors here all came from a human donor in good health.

The rearrangement uses TRBV6-1 and TRBJ1-2; D gene unclear. Trimming left V 7 bases short and J 1 base short, with 16 bases between. Germline V CDR1 and CDR2: MNHNS, SASEGT. The CDR3 spans 15 residues. This CDR3 reads CASNTRSAFNYGYTF. The CDR3 nucleotides read TGTGCCAGCAACACTAGATCCGCTTTTAACTATGGCTACACCTTC.

This chain links TRBV20-1 with TRBJ2-5, with D uncertain. Trimming cost V 2 bases and J 2 bases, with 12 bases left between them. The germline V gene has CDR1 DFQATT and CDR2 SNEGSKA (reference sequence). CDR3 length: 14 amino acids. CDR3 nucleotides: TGCAGTGCTAGATTGATGACTCGTCAAGAGACCCAGTACTTC. The encoded protein is CSARLMTRQETQYF.

V gene TRBV29-1 combines with J gene TRBJ1-1; no reliable D call. The germline V and J ends were trimmed by 3 bases and 1 base, with 9 bases remaining between them. CDR1 is SQVTM and CDR2 is ANQGSEA in the germline V gene. The CDR3 contains 13 residues. As DNA, the CDR3 is TGCAGCGTTGAGCCTCTTGGGAACACTGAAGCTTTCTTT. Translating gives CSVEPLGNTEAFF.

The chain employs TRBV4-1 and TRBJ1-2; D gene unclear. Deletions cut 0 bases from V and 1 base from J, with 18 bases between. Germline-derived CDR1 and CDR2 are MGHRA and YSYEKL. The CDR3 loop spans 18 amino acids. For the CDR3, the DNA is TGCGCCAGCAGCCAAGATTTAGGTAGACTGACTCGTAACTATGGCTACACCTTC. Translated, it gives CASSQDLGRLTRNYGYTF.